The clone carrying this T cell receptor beta chain was found a few times. With a much larger clone just one base away, this may be a read error. Construction of the TCR beta libraries employed iRepertoire HTBI primers in conjunction with Arm-PCR of CDR3 regions. A single record per CDR3 protein comes from TCRdb applying MiXCR to the multiplex PCR reads. The sample yields roughly 400,000 distinct CDR3 sequences, 15% seen once. The entry originates in a study of regulatory T cells in long-lasting Graves disease. The CDR3 has 14 amino acids. Germline V gives CDR1 SQVTM, CDR2 ANQGSEA. This sample's time point: newly diagnosed GD, antithyroid drugs for less than 3 months. After RNA was extracted from PBMCs, the TCR library was made from it. These data also featured in a second study, about T cells in Graves' hyperthyroidism and ophthalmopathy.

This sequence originates from a middle-aged woman with Graves disease. The input for sequencing was peripheral blood mononuclear cells (PBMCs), taken at new diagnosis, from a patient treated with antithyroid drugs. This sequence joins TRBV29-1 and TRBJ2-1; 7 bases match TRBD1. CDR3 nucleotide sequence: TGCAGCGTTGACAGGGGGAGAAGCTACAGTGAGCAGTTCTTC. It translates to CSVDRGRSYSEQFF.